These 2 T cell receptor beta chains share one sample of origin, sequenced in a study of graft-versus-host responses after intestinal transplantation. Sequenced by immunoSEQ multiplex PCR; TCRdb stores in-frame clones only, minus some. The sample lists 130,000 or so clones; more than 80% were seen once. These TCRs' antigens remain unknown. The starting material was unstimulated CD4+ T cells sorted from spleen or lymph node cells, obtained before intestinal transplant. These receptors came from a human donor who received an intestinal transplant.

This chain links TRBV11-3 with TRBJ2-2; TRBD2 might be the D (5 bases). Trimming removed 8 bases at V and 8 bases at J, with 18 bases between. The length of the CDR3 is 14 residues. CDR1 is SGHNT, CDR2 YENEEA, per germline. CDR3 region: CASRTERGSGELFF. The CDR3 bases are TGTGCCAGCCGAACTGAACGGGGTTCGGGGGAGCTGTTTTTT.

This chain joins TRBV12-5 and TRBJ2-5, with a weak D call TRBD2 (7 bases). Germline values: CDR1 LGHNT, CDR2 FRNRAP. V lost 4 bases to trimming and J lost 2 bases, with 32 bases between them. This CDR3 comprises 21 residues. The CDR3 bases are TGTGCTAGTGGTTCGACTGCAGGACAGCCTACTACTCGGGGGGTTCAAGAGACCCAGTACTTC. Encoded protein: CASGSTAGQPTTRGVQETQYF.